This TCR beta chain was documented in a study of T-cell reconstitution after alpha-beta-depleted transplantation in children. CDR3 length: 16 residues. The V segment lost 4 bases and the J segment 1 base; nucleotides outside the gene matches: 7. Germline assignment: CDR1 LNHNV and CDR2 YYDKDF (reference sequence). Using unique molecular identifiers, the investigators prepared the TCRbeta library. TCRdb reprocessed the PCR reads with MiXCR, giving one entry per CDR3 protein. Altogether roughly 400,000 distinct CDR3 sequences are present, around 21% being singletons, with the ten largest covering less than 4.5%.

The source is a human donor who donated a stem cell graft to a child with acute myeloid leukemia. The J gene is TRBJ2-5, the V gene TRBV15; 9 bases are shared with TRBD1. Specimen: PBMCs from the stem cell graft donor, collected from the stem cell graft. CDR3 in amino acids: CATSTVLTGGQETQYF. In DNA form, the CDR3 reads TGTGCCACCAGCACGGTCCTGACAGGGGGCCAAGAGACCCAGTACTTC.